This T cell receptor beta chain emerged from a study of PD-1 blockade in mismatch repair-deficient tumors. Study as a whole: Patients had eleven to twelve mismatch repair-deficient cancer types and were previously treated and progressing.

Clones were read by immunoSEQ multiplex PCR, and TCRdb kept only the in-frame ones, dropping some. The repertoire holds some 120,000 clones, with 60% to 85% as singletons. Germline values: CDR1 MNHNY, CDR2 SVGAGI (reference sequence). The V gene end was trimmed by 2 bases and the J gene end by 2 bases; junction bases not matched to a gene: 5. This CDR3 is 16 amino acids long. The chain uses TRBV6-6 and TRBJ2-3; TRBD2 matches 9 bases. The sample here was peripheral blood, taken roughly 13 months after starting pembrolizumab. The TCR sequence derives from an adult with mismatch repair-deficient cancer. The CDR3 DNA reads TGTGCCAGCAGTTACACTAGCGGGTTCTACACAGATACGCAGTATTTT. Protein sequence: CASSYTSGFYTDTQYF.